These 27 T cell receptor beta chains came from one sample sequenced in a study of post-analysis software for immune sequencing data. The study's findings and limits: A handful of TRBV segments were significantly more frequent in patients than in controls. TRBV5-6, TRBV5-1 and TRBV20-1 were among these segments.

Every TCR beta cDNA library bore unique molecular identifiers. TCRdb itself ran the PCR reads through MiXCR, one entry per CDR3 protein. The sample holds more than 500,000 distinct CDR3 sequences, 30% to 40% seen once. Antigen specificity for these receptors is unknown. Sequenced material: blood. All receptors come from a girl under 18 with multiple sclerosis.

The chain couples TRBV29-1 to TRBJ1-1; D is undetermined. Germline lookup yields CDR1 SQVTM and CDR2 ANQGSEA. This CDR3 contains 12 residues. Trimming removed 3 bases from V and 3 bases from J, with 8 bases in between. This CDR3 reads CSVDAGDTEAFF. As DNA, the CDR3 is TGCAGCGTTGATGCCGGGGACACTGAAGCTTTCTTT.

This chain's CDR3 is CASPDTGLAGAAGLYEQYF. The CDR3 DNA reads TGTGCCAGCCCCGATACTGGACTAGCGGGGGCTGCTGGGCTCTACGAGCAGTACTTC. The chain uses TRBV7-3 and TRBJ2-7; TRBD2 matches 13 bases. The germline gives CDR1 SGHTA, CDR2 FQGTGA. CDR3 size: 19 residues. J lost 3 bases, V lost 8 bases, and 19 bases had no gene match. Using reference TRBV7-3 and TRBJ2-7 for the parts outside the CDR3, the full variable domain is GAGVSQTPSNKVTEKGKYVELRCDPISGHTALYWYRQSLGQGPEFLIYFQGTGAADDSGLPNDRFFAVRPEGSVSTLKIQRTERGDSAVYLCASPDTGLAGAAGLYEQYFGPGTRLTVT.

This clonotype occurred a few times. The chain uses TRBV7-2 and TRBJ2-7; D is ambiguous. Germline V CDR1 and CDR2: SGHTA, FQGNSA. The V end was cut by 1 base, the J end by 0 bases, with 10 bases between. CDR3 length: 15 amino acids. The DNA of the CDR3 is TGTGCCAGCAGCTTAGTACCTGGTTTCTCCTACGAGCAGTACTTC. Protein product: CASSLVPGFSYEQYF.

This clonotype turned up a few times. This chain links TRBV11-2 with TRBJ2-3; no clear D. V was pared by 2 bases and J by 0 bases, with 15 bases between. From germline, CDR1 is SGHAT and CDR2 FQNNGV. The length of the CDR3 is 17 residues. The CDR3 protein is CASSLRGRGQSTDTQYF. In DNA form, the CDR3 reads TGTGCCAGCAGCTTAAGAGGTCGTGGGCAGAGCACAGATACGCAGTATTTT.

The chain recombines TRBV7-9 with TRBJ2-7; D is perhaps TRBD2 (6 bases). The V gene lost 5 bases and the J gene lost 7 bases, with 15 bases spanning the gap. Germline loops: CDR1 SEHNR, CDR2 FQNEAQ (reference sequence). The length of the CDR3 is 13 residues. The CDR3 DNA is TGTGCCAGCAGCCTCGGGCCGGAGGGGGAGCAGTACTTC. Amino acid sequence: CASSLGPEGEQYF.

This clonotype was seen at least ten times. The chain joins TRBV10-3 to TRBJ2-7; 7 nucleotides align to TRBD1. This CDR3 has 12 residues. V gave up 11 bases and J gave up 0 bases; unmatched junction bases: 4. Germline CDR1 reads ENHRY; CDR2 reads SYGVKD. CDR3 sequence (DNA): TGTGCCTCACAGGGGTCCTCCTACGAGCAGTACTTC. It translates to CASQGSSYEQYF.

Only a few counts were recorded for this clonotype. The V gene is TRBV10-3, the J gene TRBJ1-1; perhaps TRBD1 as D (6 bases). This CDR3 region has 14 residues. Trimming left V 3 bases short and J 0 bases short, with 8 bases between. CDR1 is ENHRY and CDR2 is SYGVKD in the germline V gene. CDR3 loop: CAISDWDMNTEAFF. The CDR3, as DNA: TGTGCCATCAGTGATTGGGACATGAACACTGAAGCTTTCTTT.

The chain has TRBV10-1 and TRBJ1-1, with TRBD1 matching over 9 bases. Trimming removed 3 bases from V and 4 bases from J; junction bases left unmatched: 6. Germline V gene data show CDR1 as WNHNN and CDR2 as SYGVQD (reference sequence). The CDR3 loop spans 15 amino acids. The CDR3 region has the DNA TGCGCCAGCAGTGAACAGGGGGCCCCCAGCACTGAAGCTTTCTTT. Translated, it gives CASSEQGAPSTEAFF.

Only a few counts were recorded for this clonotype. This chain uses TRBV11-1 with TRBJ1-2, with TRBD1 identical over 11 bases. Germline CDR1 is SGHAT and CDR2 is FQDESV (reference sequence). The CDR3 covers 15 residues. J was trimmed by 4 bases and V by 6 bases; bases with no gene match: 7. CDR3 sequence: CASRQDRGRLYGYTF. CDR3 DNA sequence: TGTGCCAGCAGACAGGACAGGGGGCGCCTCTATGGCTACACCTTC.

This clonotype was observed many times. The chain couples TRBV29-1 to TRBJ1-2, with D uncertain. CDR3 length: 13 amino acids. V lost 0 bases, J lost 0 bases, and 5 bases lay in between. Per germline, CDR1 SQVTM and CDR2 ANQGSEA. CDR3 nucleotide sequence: TGCAGCGTTGAAGACAGGTCTAACTATGGCTACACCTTC. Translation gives CSVEDRSNYGYTF. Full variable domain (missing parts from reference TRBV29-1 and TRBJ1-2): SAVISQKPSRDICQRGTSLTIQCQVDSQVTMMFWYRQQPGQSLTLIATANQGSEATYESGFVIDKFPISRPNLTFSTLTVSNMSPEDSSIYLCSVEDRSNYGYTFGSGTRLTVV.

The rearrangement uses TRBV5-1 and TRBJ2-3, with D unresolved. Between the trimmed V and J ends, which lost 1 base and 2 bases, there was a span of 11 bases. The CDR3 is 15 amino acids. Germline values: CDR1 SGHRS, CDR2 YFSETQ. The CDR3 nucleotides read TGCGCCAGCAGCTTGAGCTCAGCAGCCACAGATACGCAGTATTTT. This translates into CASSLSSAATDTQYF. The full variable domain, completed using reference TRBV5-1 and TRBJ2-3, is KAGVTQTPRYLIKTRGQQVTLSCSPISGHRSVSWYQQTPGQGLQFLFEYFSETQRNKGNFPGRFSGRQFSNSRSEMNVSTLELGDSALYLCASSLSSAATDTQYFGPGTRLTVL.

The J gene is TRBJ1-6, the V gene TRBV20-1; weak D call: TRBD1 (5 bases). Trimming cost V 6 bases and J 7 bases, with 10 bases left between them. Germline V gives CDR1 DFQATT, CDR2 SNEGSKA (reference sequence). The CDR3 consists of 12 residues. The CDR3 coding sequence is TGCAGTGCGATGGGGGGGAATTCACCCCTCCACTTT. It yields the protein CSAMGGNSPLHF.

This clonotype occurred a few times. Here the CDR3 reads CASRDRGVWGYTF. In nucleotides, the CDR3 is TGTGCCAGCCGGGACAGGGGTGTCTGGGGCTACACCTTC. The rearrangement joins TRBV2 to TRBJ1-2; 10 bases are shared with TRBD1. With V trimmed by 8 bases and J by 8 bases, 8 bases remained unmatched. Germline V lookup: CDR1 SNHLY, CDR2 FYNNEI. This CDR3 is built from 13 residues. The whole variable domain, remainder taken from reference TRBV2 and TRBJ1-2, is EPEVTQTPSHQVTQMGQEVILRCVPISNHLYFYWYRQILGQKVEFLVSFYNNEISEKSEIFDDQFSVERPDGSNFTLKIRSTKLEDSAMYFCASRDRGVWGYTFGSGTRLTVV.

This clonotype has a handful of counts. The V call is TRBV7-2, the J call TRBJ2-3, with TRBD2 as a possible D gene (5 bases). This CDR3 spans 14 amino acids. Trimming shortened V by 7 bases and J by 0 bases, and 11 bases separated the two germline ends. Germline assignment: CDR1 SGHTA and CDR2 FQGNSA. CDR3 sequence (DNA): TGTGCCAGCACAAGAACGGGGAGCACAGATACGCAGTATTTT. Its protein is CASTRTGSTDTQYF.

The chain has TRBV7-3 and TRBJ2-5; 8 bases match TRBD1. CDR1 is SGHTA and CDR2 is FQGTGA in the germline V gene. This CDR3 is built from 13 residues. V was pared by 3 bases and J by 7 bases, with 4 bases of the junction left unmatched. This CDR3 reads CASSFGQGRTQYF. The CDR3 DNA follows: TGTGCCAGCAGCTTCGGACAGGGTCGGACCCAGTACTTC.

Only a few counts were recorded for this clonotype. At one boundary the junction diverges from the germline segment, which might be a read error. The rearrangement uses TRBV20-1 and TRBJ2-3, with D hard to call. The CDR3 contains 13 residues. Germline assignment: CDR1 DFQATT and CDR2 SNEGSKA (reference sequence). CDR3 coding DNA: TGCAGTCCTAGAGTGCTAGGCGCAGATACGCAGTATTTT. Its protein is CSPRVLGADTQYF.

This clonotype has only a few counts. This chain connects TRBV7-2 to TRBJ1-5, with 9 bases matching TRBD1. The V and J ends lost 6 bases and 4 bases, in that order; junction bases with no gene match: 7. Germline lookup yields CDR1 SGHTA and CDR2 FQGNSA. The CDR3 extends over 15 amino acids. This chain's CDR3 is CASRLTGTGNQPQHF. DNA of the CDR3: TGTGCCAGCAGACTGACCGGGACAGGGAATCAGCCCCAGCATTTT.

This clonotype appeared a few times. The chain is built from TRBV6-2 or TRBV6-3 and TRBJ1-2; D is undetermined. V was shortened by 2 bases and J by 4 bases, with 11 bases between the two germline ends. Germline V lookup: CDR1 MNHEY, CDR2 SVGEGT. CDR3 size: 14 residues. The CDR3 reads CASSYRITVYGYTF. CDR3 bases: TGTGCCAGCAGTTACCGGATCACCGTCTATGGCTACACCTTC.

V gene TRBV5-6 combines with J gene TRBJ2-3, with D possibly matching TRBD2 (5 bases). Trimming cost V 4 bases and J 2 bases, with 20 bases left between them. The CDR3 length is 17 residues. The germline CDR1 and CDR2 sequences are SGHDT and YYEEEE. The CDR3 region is CASSPQGRLPTTDTQYF. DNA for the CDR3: TGTGCCAGCAGCCCCCAAGGGAGACTACCGACCACAGATACGCAGTATTTT.

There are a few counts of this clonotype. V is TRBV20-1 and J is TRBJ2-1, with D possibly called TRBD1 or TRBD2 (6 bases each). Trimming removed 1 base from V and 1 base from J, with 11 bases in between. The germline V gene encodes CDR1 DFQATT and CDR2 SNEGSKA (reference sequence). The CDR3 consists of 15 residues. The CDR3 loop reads CSARVTGRSYNEQFF. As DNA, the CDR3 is TGCAGTGCTAGAGTCACAGGGAGGTCCTACAATGAGCAGTTCTTC.

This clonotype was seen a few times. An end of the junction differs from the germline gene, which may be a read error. The CDR3 nucleotides are TGTGCCGGCAGTGCCCGGGACAGGGGGGCCTACAATGAGCAGTTCTTC. Its translation is CAGSARDRGAYNEQFF. This chain uses TRBV6-4 with TRBJ2-1, with TRBD1 matching over 11 bases. From germline, CDR1 is MRHNA and CDR2 SNTAGT. The CDR3 length is 16 residues.

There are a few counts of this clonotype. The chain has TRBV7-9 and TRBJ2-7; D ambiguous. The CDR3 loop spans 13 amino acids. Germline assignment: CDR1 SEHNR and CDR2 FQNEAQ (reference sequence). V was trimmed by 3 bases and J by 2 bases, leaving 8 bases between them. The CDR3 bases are TGTGCCAGCAGCTTCTCGGGTCCCTACGAGCAGTACTTC. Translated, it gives CASSFSGPYEQYF.

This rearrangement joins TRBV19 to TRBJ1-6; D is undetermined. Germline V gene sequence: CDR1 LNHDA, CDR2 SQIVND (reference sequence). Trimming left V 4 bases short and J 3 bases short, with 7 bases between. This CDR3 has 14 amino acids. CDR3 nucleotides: TGTGCCAGTAGTAGACGGGACTATAATTCACCCCTCCACTTT. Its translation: CASSRRDYNSPLHF.

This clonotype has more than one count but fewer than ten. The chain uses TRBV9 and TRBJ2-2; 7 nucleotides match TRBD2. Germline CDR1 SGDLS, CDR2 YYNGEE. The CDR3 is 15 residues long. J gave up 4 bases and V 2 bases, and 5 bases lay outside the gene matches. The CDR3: CASSVGGTLTGELFF. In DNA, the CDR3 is TGTGCCAGCAGCGTGGGGGGGACCCTCACCGGGGAGCTGTTTTTT.

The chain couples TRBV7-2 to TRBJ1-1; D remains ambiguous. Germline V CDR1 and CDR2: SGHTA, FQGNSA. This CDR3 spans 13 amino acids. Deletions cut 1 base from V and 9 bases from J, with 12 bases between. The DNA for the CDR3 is TGTGCCAGCAGCTTAGGTGGCACCAGCAAAGCTTTCTTT. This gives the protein CASSLGGTSKAFF.

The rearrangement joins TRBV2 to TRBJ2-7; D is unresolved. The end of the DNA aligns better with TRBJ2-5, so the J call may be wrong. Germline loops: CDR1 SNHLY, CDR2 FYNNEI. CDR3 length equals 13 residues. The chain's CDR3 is CASVDVVGETQYF. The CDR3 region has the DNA TGTGCCAGCGTTGATGTAGTTGGGGAGACCCAGTACTTC.

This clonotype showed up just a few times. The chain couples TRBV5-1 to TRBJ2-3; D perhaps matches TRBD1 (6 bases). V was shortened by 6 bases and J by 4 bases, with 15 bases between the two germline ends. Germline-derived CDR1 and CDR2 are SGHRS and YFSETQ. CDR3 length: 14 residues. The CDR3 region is CASTGDRTPDTQYF. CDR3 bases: TGCGCCAGCACTGGAGACAGGACCCCAGATACGCAGTATTTT.